This T cell receptor beta chain was observed in a study of T cells in Graves' hyperthyroidism and ophthalmopathy. General study points: Ophthalmopathy, which appeared later, was predicted by the model a median roughly 6.5 months before onset.

The source material, RNA transcripts, was used to amplify TCR beta CDR3 regions. Initially, a first-round RT-PCR of the TCR CDR3 employed the HTBI primer set. TCRdb re-derived calls from the multiplex PCR reads in MiXCR, one entry per CDR3 protein. The table has a few hundred thousand distinct CDR3 sequences, around 16% seen once. This clonotype was observed a handful of times. Its specificity is unknown. Germline lookup yields CDR1 SGHVS and CDR2 FQNEAQ. The CDR3 sequence is 17 residues long. The J segment lost 1 base and the V segment lost 5 bases, leaving 14 bases of the junction unmatched. For ophthalmopathy patients, the Clinical Activity Score was at least 3 and the NOSPECS grade at least 4; duration was under 3 months.

The J gene is TRBJ2-7, the V gene TRBV7-8, with 7 bases matching TRBD1. This TCR came from a middle-aged woman with Graves' ophthalmopathy. The sample comprised blood. CDR3 sequence reads: CASSPRGLTGMSYEQYF. For the CDR3, the DNA is TGTGCCAGCAGCCCGAGAGGTCTGACAGGGATGTCCTACGAGCAGTACTTC.